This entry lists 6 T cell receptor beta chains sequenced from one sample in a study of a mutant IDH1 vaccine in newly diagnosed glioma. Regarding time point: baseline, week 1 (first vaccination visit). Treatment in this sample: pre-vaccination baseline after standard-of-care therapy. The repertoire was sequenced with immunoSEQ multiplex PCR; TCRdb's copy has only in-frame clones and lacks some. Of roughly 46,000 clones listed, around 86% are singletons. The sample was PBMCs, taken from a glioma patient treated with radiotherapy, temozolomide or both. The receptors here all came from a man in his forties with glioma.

CDR3 loop: CASTGRAGLNTGELFF. The DNA for the CDR3 is TGTGCCAGCACCGGTAGAGCGGGGCTGAACACCGGGGAGCTGTTTTTT. The chain recombines TRBV2 with TRBJ2-2, with 7 bases lining up with TRBD2. The CDR3 contains 16 residues. The J segment lost 1 base and the V segment lost 7 bases, leaving 9 bases of the junction unmatched. Germline CDR1 reads SNHLY; CDR2 reads FYNNEI.

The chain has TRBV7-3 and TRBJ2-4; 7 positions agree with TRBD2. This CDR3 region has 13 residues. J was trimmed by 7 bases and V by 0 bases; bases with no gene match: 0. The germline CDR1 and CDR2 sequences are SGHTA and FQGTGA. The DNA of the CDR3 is TGTGCCAGCAGCTTAACGGGGGGGAACATTCAGTACTTC. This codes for CASSLTGGNIQYF. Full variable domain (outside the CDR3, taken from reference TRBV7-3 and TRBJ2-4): GAGVSQTPSNKVTEKGKYVELRCDPISGHTALYWYRQSLGQGPEFLIYFQGTGAADDSGLPNDRFFAVRPEGSVSTLKIQRTERGDSAVYLCASSLTGGNIQYFGAGTRLSVL.

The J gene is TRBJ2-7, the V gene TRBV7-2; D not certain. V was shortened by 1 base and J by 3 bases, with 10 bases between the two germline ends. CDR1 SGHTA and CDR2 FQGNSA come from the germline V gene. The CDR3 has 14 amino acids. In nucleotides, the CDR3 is TGTGCCAGCAGCTTAGGGGATTGGGACTACGAGCAGTACTTC. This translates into CASSLGDWDYEQYF.

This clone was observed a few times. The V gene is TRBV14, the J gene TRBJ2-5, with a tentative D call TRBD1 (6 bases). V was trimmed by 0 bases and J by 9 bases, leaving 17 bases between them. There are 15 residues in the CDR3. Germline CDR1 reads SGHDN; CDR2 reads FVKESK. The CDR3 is CASSQDAPLQGSQYF. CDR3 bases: TGTGCCAGCAGCCAAGATGCCCCCCTCCAGGGGTCCCAGTACTTC.

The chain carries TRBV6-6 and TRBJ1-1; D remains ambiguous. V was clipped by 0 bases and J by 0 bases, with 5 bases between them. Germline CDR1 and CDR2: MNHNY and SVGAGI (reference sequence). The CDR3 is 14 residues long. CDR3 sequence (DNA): TGTGCCAGCAGTTACTCGATAGTGAACACTGAAGCTTTCTTT. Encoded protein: CASSYSIVNTEAFF.

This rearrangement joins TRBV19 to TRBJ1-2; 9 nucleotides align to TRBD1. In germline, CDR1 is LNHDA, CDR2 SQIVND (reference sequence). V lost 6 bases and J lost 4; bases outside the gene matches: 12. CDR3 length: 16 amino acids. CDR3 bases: TGTGCCAGTAGCAACCTCGGGACAGGGAGCGCCTATGGCTACACCTTC. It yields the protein CASSNLGTGSAYGYTF.